Following are 7 T cell receptor beta chains from one sample sequenced in a study of blood T cell repertoires in COVID-19. Generated by immunoSEQ multiplex PCR, the TCRdb table keeps only in-frame clones and is missing some. The repertoire includes more than 95,000 clones, about 89% of them detected once, and approximately 3.4% sits in the top ten. The source material was peripheral blood. The receptors derive from an older woman with acute or convalescent COVID-19.

The chain carries TRBV5-1 and TRBJ1-1, with D possibly TRBD1 on 6 matching bases. With 3 bases removed from V and 1 base from J, the gap between germline ends came to 13 bases. From germline, CDR1 is SGHRS and CDR2 YFSETQ. This CDR3 contains 15 residues. CDR3 DNA: TGCGCCAGCAGCTCGGCAGGGGCGAAGAACACTGAAGCTTTCTTT. This translates into CASSSAGAKNTEAFF.

The J gene is TRBJ2-2, the V gene TRBV5-5; TRBD1 might be the D (6 bases). Looked up from germline, CDR1 is SGHKS and CDR2 is YYEKEE (reference sequence). V was trimmed by 4 bases and J by 5 bases, leaving 12 bases between them. There are 14 residues in the CDR3. DNA for the CDR3: TGTGCCAGCAGCCCTAGGACAGTAACCGGGGAGCTGTTTTTT. Its protein is CASSPRTVTGELFF.

The chain is built from TRBV19 and TRBJ2-4; tentative D call: TRBD1 (6 bases). V was shortened by 5 bases and J by 0 bases, with 14 bases between the two germline ends. This CDR3 has 16 amino acids. Per the germline V gene, CDR1 is LNHDA and CDR2 is SQIVND (reference sequence). The CDR3 loop reads CASSRHRALAKNIQYF. CDR3 in DNA: TGTGCCAGTAGTCGTCACAGGGCACTAGCCAAAAACATTCAGTACTTC.

The chain employs TRBV5-1 and TRBJ2-7; TRBD1 matches at 7 bases. The V segment lost 5 bases and the J segment 0 bases; nucleotides outside the gene matches: 8. The CDR3 runs to 15 residues. The germline gives CDR1 SGHRS, CDR2 YFSETQ. The DNA of the CDR3 is TGCGCCAGCAGACCTGGGACAGCAAGCTCCTACGAGCAGTACGTC. It encodes CASRPGTASSYEQYV.

The chain recombines TRBV18 with TRBJ2-1, with 15 bases aligning to TRBD2. Per the germline V gene, CDR1 is KGHSH and CDR2 is LQKENI. After removal of 8 bases from V and 4 bases from J, the junction contained 9 bases not matched to a gene. The CDR3 is made up of 17 amino acids. CDR3 sequence (DNA): TGTGCCAGCACAAGGACTAGCGGGAGGGCCTGGTACAATGAGCAGTTCTTC. Encoded protein: CASTRTSGRAWYNEQFF.

The J gene is TRBJ2-2, the V gene TRBV6-5, with 10 positions matching TRBD1. The CDR3 is made up of 15 amino acids. CDR1 is MNHEY and CDR2 is SVGAGI in the germline V gene. V was clipped by 4 bases and J by 10 bases; unmatched bases: 9. The CDR3 protein is CASSFWTGGGVELFF. In DNA, the CDR3 is TGTGCCAGCAGTTTCTGGACAGGGGGAGGAGTGGAGCTGTTTTTT.

This sequence joins TRBV10-2 and TRBJ1-5; 12 positions match TRBD1. CDR1 and CDR2 from the germline V gene are WSHSY and SAAADI. V lost 9 bases, J lost 7 bases, and 4 bases stayed unmatched. The CDR3 is 13 residues long. The CDR3 DNA reads TGCGCCAGTGGGACAGGGGGCATACAGCCCCAGCATTTT. Translation gives CASGTGGIQPQHF.